These 19 T cell receptor beta chains share one sample of origin, sequenced in a study of patients and donors after allogeneic stem cell transplantation. TCRdb called the RT-PCR reads again in MiXCR, with one record for every CDR3 protein. The repertoire includes 900,000 to 1,000,000 distinct CDR3 sequences, under 20% of them detected once, and 6% sits in the top ten. The source material was blood, either unsorted or a sorted T cell fraction (not recorded which). The receptor set was obtained from a human donor who was either an allogeneic HSCT recipient or a stem cell or donor lymphocyte infusion donor (not recorded which). It is not recorded whose cells these are; they may come from a transplant donor.

The chain recombines TRBV29-1 with TRBJ2-3; possibly TRBD1 for D (7 bases). The CDR3 is 13 residues long. Trimming removed 7 bases from V and 4 bases from J, with 15 bases in between. Germline V gene data show CDR1 as SQVTM and CDR2 as ANQGSEA. The CDR3 spells CSGLGGTADTQYF. The CDR3 DNA sequence: TGCAGCGGACTAGGCGGGACAGCAGATACGCAGTATTTT.

This clonotype was counted between two and nine times. The chain couples TRBV12-3 or TRBV12-4 to TRBJ2-4; no reliable D call. V gave up 5 bases and J gave up 1 base, with 15 bases separating them. CDR3 length: 16 amino acids. CDR3 loop: CASSHRPSVAKNIQYF. CDR3 nucleotide sequence: TGTGCCAGCAGTCATAGGCCGAGCGTCGCCAAAAACATTCAGTACTTC.

In this sample, this clonotype turned up many times. The V call is TRBV7-2, the J call TRBJ1-1; D is uncertain. Germline V CDR1 and CDR2: SGHTA, FQGNSA. V was shortened by 0 bases and J by 6 bases, with 8 bases between the two germline ends. The CDR3 covers 13 residues. The CDR3 nucleotides are TGTGCCAGCAGCTTAGCAGGGAGGTCTGAAGCTTTCTTT. This encodes CASSLAGRSEAFF.

The chain joins TRBV6-4 to TRBJ2-1, with a possible D match to TRBD1 (5 bases). Between the trimmed V and J ends, which lost 3 bases and 4 bases, there was a span of 16 bases. This CDR3 spans 16 amino acids. CDR1 MRHNA and CDR2 SNTAGT come from the germline V gene. The CDR3 region has the DNA TGTGCCAGCAGTGAATATATTGGGGCCGTTTACAATGAGCAGTTCTTC. Its protein is CASSEYIGAVYNEQFF.

This clonotype was seen a few times. The chain couples TRBV5-1 to TRBJ2-1; 12 bases align to TRBD2. The V segment lost 4 bases and the J segment 1 base; nucleotides outside the gene matches: 6. The CDR3 has 17 amino acids. Germline V lookup: CDR1 SGHRS, CDR2 YFSETQ. The CDR3 here is CASSTGLAGMSYNEQFF. CDR3 bases: TGCGCCAGCAGCACAGGACTAGCGGGAATGTCCTACAATGAGCAGTTCTTC.

This clonotype has a count of ten or more. The V call is TRBV7-8, the J call TRBJ2-5, with D uncertain. Germline CDR1 SGHVS, CDR2 FQNEAQ. This CDR3 is 13 amino acids long. V was clipped by 1 base and J by 1 base, with 4 bases between them. In nucleotides, the CDR3 is TGTGCCAGCAGCTTAGACAGCCAAGAGACCCAGTACTTC. Protein: CASSLDSQETQYF.

The V and J genes are TRBV6-2 or TRBV6-3 and TRBJ2-6; no definite D call. The V gene's germline CDR1 is MNHEY and CDR2 SVGEGT. The CDR3 is 16 amino acids. V lost 0 bases to trimming and J lost 3 bases, with 9 bases between them. In DNA form, the CDR3 reads TGTGCCAGCAGTTACTCGCGATGGGGTGGGGCCAACGTCCTGACTTTC. Protein sequence: CASSYSRWGGANVLTF.

This clonotype has a handful of counts. The chain links TRBV24-1 to TRBJ2-5, with D uncertain. Germline loops: CDR1 KGHDR, CDR2 SFDVKD. CDR3 length: 16 residues. Trimming took 0 bases from V and 2 from J, leaving 12 bases between them. The DNA for the CDR3 is TGTGCCACCAGTGATTTGTCGCCAGGCGGTCAAGAGACCCAGTACTTC. Residues: CATSDLSPGGQETQYF.

The chain carries TRBV11-2 and TRBJ2-3, with D possibly called TRBD1 or TRBD2 (7 bases each). The CDR3 length is 12 residues. CDR1 and CDR2 (germline): SGHAT, FQNNGV. The CDR3 bases are TGTGTCCAGGGGGGGGGGCCAGATACGCAGTATTTT. It encodes CVQGGGPDTQYF.

This clonotype was picked up a small number of times. This rearrangement joins TRBV2 to TRBJ2-7; the match to TRBD1 covers 8 bases. Germline CDR1 is SNHLY and CDR2 is FYNNEI. This CDR3 region has 15 residues. The trim removed 8 bases at V and 9 bases at J, leaving 18 bases unmatched. In DNA, the CDR3 is TGTGCCAGCGCACCTACCGGGACAGGTCCTACGGTGCAGTACTTC. Translation gives CASAPTGTGPTVQYF.

This chain uses TRBV6-6 with TRBJ2-3; no firm D call. The length of the CDR3 is 12 residues. CDR1 and CDR2 (germline): MNHNY, SVGAGI (reference sequence). With 8 bases removed from V and 2 bases from J, the gap between germline ends came to 8 bases. The CDR3 nucleotides read TGTGCCAGCGCGAGGAACACAGATACGCAGTATTTT. Its protein product is CASARNTDTQYF.

This clonotype has a count of ten or more. The rearrangement links TRBV12-3 or TRBV12-4 to TRBJ2-7; D is possibly TRBD1 (6 bases). V shed 3 bases and J shed 0 bases, with 9 bases lying between them. The CDR3 extends over 14 amino acids. The DNA of the CDR3 is TGTGCCAGCAGTTTGAGGGGGTACTCCTACGAGCAGTACTTC. The encoded protein is CASSLRGYSYEQYF.

This clonotype was found a few times. The chain joins TRBV5-6 to TRBJ2-1, with a tentative D call TRBD2 (5 bases). Trimming removed 0 bases at V and 5 bases at J, with 12 bases between. There are 15 residues in the CDR3. Germline V gene data show CDR1 as SGHDT and CDR2 as YYEEEE. The CDR3 DNA reads TGTGCCAGCAGCTTGGTGGAGGCCATCCACAATGAGCAGTTCTTC. Translation gives CASSLVEAIHNEQFF.

The chain employs TRBV15 and TRBJ1-5, with 9 bases identical to TRBD1. V was clipped by 3 bases and J by 4 bases; unmatched bases: 7. Germline CDR1 reads LNHNV; CDR2 reads YYDKDF (reference sequence). The CDR3 contains 16 residues. CDR3 loop: CATSRSIDRGNQPQHF. The CDR3 coding sequence is TGTGCCACCAGCAGGTCAATCGACAGGGGGAATCAGCCCCAGCATTTT.

This clonotype was observed a handful of times. The chain has TRBV12-3 or TRBV12-4 and TRBJ2-1; weak D call: TRBD2 (6 bases). The CDR3 length is 14 residues. V was shortened by 4 bases and J by 6 bases, with 13 bases between the two germline ends. The CDR3 DNA follows: TGTGCCAGCAGTTCGACTAGTCCTGGCAATGAGCAGTTCTTC. Protein sequence: CASSSTSPGNEQFF.

This clonotype was counted at least ten times. The genes are TRBV2 and TRBJ1-1, with D hard to call. Germline CDR1 and CDR2: SNHLY and FYNNEI. V was pared by 8 bases and J by 5 bases, with 15 bases between. The CDR3 has 13 amino acids. The CDR3 nucleotides are TGTGCCAGCTATGGGGAATTGGGGACTGAAGCTTTCTTT. This translates into CASYGELGTEAFF.

This chain uses TRBV5-1 with TRBJ2-4; D possibly corresponds to TRBD1 (5 bases). Germline assignment: CDR1 SGHRS and CDR2 YFSETQ. Trimming cost V 3 bases and J 0 bases, with 13 bases left between them. The CDR3 has 16 residues. The CDR3 sequence is CASSSGQVTAKNIQYF. CDR3 DNA: TGCGCCAGCAGCTCCGGACAAGTCACAGCCAAAAACATTCAGTACTTC.

CDR3 residues: CASTGTGGGSSYNEQFF. The CDR3 DNA is TGTGCCAGCACCGGGACAGGGGGCGGAAGCTCCTACAATGAGCAGTTCTTC. The rearrangement joins TRBV5-6 to TRBJ2-1, with TRBD1 identical over 12 bases. The V and J ends lost 6 bases and 0 bases, in that order; junction bases with no gene match: 7. There are 17 residues in the CDR3. CDR1 is SGHDT and CDR2 is YYEEEE in the germline V gene.

The sample holds a few counts of this clonotype. The chain carries TRBV5-1 and TRBJ2-3; D uncertain. The germline gives CDR1 SGHRS, CDR2 YFSETQ. V was shortened by 6 bases and J by 2 bases, with 4 bases between the two germline ends. The CDR3 length is 11 residues. The CDR3 bases are TGCGCCAGCAAAGACACAGATACGCAGTATTTT. Protein: CASKDTDTQYF.